The T cell receptor (beta chain) under discussion was sequenced for a study of OX40 agonist ivuxolimab in advanced cancers. For context, the study as a whole: Ivuxolimab was a fully human IgG2 agonistic monoclonal antibody targeting the costimulatory receptor OX40 (CD134). Intravenous ivuxolimab was administered to patients every 2 weeks at six dose levels: 0.01, 0.1, 0.3, 1.5, 3 and 10 mg/kg. Of the roughly 51 dose-escalation patients, hepatocellular carcinoma was present in some 19, melanoma in some 15, renal cell carcinoma in 9 and head and neck cancer in 9. The dose-escalation cohort was approximately 83% male with a mean age of around 62 years, ranging from roughly 20 to 80. Patients were allowed to have had prior anti-PD-1, anti-PD-L1 or anti-CTLA-4 therapy, and 40% of the dose-escalation patients had been treated with checkpoint inhibitors. Partial responses occurred in three dose-escalation patients, of whom one had hepatocellular carcinoma and two had cutaneous melanoma. The purpose of peripheral TCRbeta sequencing was to test whether ivuxolimab changed TCR sequence diversity and led to clonal T-cell expansion. The paper covers the monotherapy dose-escalation part of the phase I ivuxolimab trial, which included N ≈ 57 patients.

Patients with autoimmune disease history or receiving systemic immunosuppression were excluded from the trial. Peripheral blood for TCR sequencing was drawn from every dose cohort at baseline, at cycle 4 day 1 and at cycle 7 day 1. Samples came from an open-label, multicenter, first-in-human phase I dose-escalation trial of ivuxolimab. Adults with locally advanced or metastatic melanoma, renal cell, hepatocellular, or head and neck squamous cell carcinoma were enrolled in the trial. CD4+ and CD8+ T cells were sorted separately from peripheral blood before TCR sequencing. Genomic DNA was isolated from the sorted cells so that the TCRbeta CDR3 region could be sequenced. TCRbeta CDR3 regions were sequenced using the immunoSEQ Assay. Sourced from immuneACCESS, this table was stored by TCRdb with only in-frame sequences that have V and J called. A share of the clones is absent; for the studies checked, an unresolved V gene accounts for under half, and the remainder has no known explanation. For this sample there are 23,000 or so clones; roughly 75% appear just once. The ten largest clones capture 1.4% to 1.5% of the sample.

Comments on this clone: This receptor's antigen is unknown. No per-base quality is available; no much larger clone lies one base away.

Here V drops 2 bases and J drops 8 bases, and the junction holds 1 base not matched to any gene. The CDR3 covers 13 residues, taking in both the cysteine and the phenylalanine. Just CDR3 DNA is preserved here, 39 bases in frame from base 1. The germline V gene supplies CDR1 SGHRS and CDR2 YFSETQ. General findings and caveats noted by the study authors: Antigen specificity was not determined for the clonally expanded peripheral T cells. In partial responders in the 0.1-3.0 mg/kg groups, normalized peripheral clonal expansion was found to be among the lowest, especially among CD8+ T cells. Low levels of normalized T-cell clonal expansion were also seen in some nonresponding patients. On average, CD8+ T cells showed more expanded clones than CD4+ T cells after ivuxolimab. At doses from 0.1 to 3.0 mg/kg, clonal expansion was seen in both CD4+ and CD8+ blood T cells between baseline and week 6.

The sample in question was CD4+ or CD8+ T cells sorted from blood, obtained in a trial of the OX40 agonist ivuxolimab. The TCR originated in an adult with an advanced solid tumor such as melanoma, head and neck, liver or kidney cancer. The chain employs TRBV5-1 and TRBJ1-2, and 12 junctional nucleotides match TRBD1. This receptor carries the CDR3 CASSFGTGGGYTF. In nucleotide form, the sequence is TGCGCCAGCAGCTTTGGGACAGGGGGCGGCTACACCTTC.